This TCR beta chain was captured by sequencing in a study of cytomegalovirus exposure and HLA in healthy donors. This clone was seen once. PCR was performed using 60 Vbeta and 13 Jbeta primers. Data came from immunoSEQ multiplex PCR; TCRdb stores just in-frame clones and leaves some out. The repertoire holds roughly 120,000 clones, with roughly 78% as singletons. V shed 7 bases and J 10 bases; nucleotides not matched to a gene: 8. Germline V lookup: CDR1 LNHDA, CDR2 SQIVND (reference sequence). The CDR3 has 13 residues. Sequenced material: PBMCs. The TCR sequence derives from a woman aged 30 to 39 in good health and CMV-seronegative. This chain connects TRBV19 to TRBJ2-1, with TRBD2 identical over 9 bases. CDR3 loop: CASNQGLANEQFF. The CDR3 coding sequence is TGTGCCAGTAACCAGGGACTAGCCAACGAGCAGTTCTTC.